Detailed here is one T cell receptor (beta chain). The data are from a study of post-analysis software for immune sequencing data. Presence of unique molecular identifiers characterized the TCR beta cDNA libraries. It was from approximately 0.91 to 9.4 million T cells that 500,000 or so cDNA molecules came. In TCRdb, the PCR reads were re-called with MiXCR into one record per CDR3 protein. The sample holds 350,000 to 450,000 distinct CDR3 sequences, roughly 30% seen once. The material sequenced was blood. This receptor was identified in a girl aged 5-17 years with multiple sclerosis.

The CDR3 region has the DNA TGTGCCACCAGCAGAGTCGGGGGGTGGGACTCTAGCACAGATACGCAGTATTTT. It specifies CATSRVGGWDSSTDTQYF. The rearrangement joins TRBV15 to TRBJ2-3; 7 bases fit TRBD2. V dropped 1 base and J dropped 0; count of bases not matched to a gene: 10. CDR3 length: 18 amino acids. Germline V gene data show CDR1 as LNHNV and CDR2 as YYDKDF (reference sequence).